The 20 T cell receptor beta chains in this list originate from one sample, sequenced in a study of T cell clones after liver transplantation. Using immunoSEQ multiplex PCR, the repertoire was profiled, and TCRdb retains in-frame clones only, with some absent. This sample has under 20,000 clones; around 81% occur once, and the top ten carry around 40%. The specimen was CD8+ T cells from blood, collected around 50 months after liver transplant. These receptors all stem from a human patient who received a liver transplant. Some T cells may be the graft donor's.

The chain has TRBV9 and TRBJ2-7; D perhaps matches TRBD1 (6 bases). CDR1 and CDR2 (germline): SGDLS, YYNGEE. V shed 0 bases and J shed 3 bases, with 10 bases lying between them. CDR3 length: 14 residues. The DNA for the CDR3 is TGTGCCAGCAGCGTAGATGGGACAAACTACGAGCAGTACTTC. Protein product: CASSVDGTNYEQYF.

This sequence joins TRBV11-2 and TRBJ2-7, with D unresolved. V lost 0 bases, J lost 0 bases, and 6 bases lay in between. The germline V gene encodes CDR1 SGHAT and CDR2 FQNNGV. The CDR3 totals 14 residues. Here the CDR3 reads CASSLEDSSYEQYF. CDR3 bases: TGTGCCAGCAGCTTAGAGGATAGCTCCTACGAGCAGTACTTC.

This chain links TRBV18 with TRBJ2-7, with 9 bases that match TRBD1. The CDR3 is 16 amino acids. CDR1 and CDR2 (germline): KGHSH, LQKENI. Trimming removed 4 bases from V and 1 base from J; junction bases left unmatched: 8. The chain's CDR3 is CASSHTSGQGSYEQYF. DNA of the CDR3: TGTGCCAGCTCACATACCTCGGGACAGGGATCCTACGAGCAGTACTTC.

As DNA, the CDR3 is TGCGCCAGCAGCCAAGATCGGTTTCTCAACTACGAGCAGTACTTC. The encoded protein is CASSQDRFLNYEQYF. The chain recombines TRBV4-3 with TRBJ2-7; no reliable D call. The CDR3 covers 15 residues. Germline V gene lookup returns CDR1 LGHNA and CDR2 YSLEER. The germline V and J ends were trimmed by 0 bases and 3 bases, with 12 bases remaining between them.

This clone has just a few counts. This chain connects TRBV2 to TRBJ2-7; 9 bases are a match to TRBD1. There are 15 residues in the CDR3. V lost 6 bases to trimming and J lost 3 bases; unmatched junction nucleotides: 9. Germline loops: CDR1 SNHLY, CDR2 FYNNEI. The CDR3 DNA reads TGTGCCAGCAGCGCCACAGGGGGCGCGGGCTACGAGCAGTACTTC. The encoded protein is CASSATGGAGYEQYF.

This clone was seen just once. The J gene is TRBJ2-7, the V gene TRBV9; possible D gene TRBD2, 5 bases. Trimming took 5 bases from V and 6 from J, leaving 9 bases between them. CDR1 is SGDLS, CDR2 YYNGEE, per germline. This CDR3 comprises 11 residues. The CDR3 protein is CASSTGSEQYF. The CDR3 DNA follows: TGTGCCAGCAGTACGGGGTCCGAGCAGTACTTC.

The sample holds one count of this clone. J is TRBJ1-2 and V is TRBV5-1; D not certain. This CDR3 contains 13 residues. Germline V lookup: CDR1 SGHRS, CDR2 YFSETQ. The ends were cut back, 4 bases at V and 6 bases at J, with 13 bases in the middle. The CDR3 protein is CASSPDPGNGYTF. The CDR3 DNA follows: TGCGCCAGCAGCCCGGATCCGGGGAATGGCTACACCTTC. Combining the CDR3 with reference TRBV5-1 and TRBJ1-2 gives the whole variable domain KAGVTQTPRYLIKTRGQQVTLSCSPISGHRSVSWYQQTPGQGLQFLFEYFSETQRNKGNFPGRFSGRQFSNSRSEMNVSTLELGDSALYLCASSPDPGNGYTFGSGTRLTVV.

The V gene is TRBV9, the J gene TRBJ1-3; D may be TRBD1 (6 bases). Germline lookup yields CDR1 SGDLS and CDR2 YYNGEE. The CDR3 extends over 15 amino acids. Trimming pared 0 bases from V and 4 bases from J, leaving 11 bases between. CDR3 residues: CASSVDRTEGNTIYF. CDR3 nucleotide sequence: TGTGCCAGCAGCGTAGATCGGACAGAAGGAAACACCATATATTTT.

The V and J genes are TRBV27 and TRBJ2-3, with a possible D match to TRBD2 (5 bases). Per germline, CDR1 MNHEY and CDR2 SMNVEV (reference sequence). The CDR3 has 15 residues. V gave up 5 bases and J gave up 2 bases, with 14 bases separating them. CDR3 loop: CASSPFEGVTDTQYF. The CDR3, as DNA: TGTGCCAGCAGTCCTTTTGAGGGAGTCACAGATACGCAGTATTTT.

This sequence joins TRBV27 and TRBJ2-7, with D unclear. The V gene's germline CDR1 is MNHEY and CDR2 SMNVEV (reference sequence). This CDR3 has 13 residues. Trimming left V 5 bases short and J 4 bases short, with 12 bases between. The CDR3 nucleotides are TGTGCCAGCAGTCCCCTAGGTCAGTACGAGCAGTACTTC. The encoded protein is CASSPLGQYEQYF.

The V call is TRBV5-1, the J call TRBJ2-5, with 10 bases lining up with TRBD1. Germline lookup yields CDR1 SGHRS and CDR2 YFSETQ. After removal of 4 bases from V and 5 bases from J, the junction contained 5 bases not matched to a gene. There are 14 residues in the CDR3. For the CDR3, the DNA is TGCGCCAGCAGCGGCGGACAGGGGGTGGAGACCCAGTACTTC. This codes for CASSGGQGVETQYF.

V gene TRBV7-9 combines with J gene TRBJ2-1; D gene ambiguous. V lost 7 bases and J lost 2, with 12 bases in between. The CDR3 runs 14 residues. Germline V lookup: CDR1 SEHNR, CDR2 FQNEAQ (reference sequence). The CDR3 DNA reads TGTGCCAGCACCCCAAGAGTGGCCTACAATGAGCAGTTCTTC. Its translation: CASTPRVAYNEQFF. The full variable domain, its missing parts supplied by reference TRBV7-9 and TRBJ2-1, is DTGVSQNPRHKITKRGQNVTFRCDPISEHNRLYWYRQTLGQGPEFLTYFQNEAQLEKSRLLSDRFSAERPKGSFSTLEIQRTEQGDSAMYLCASTPRVAYNEQFFGPGTRLTVL.

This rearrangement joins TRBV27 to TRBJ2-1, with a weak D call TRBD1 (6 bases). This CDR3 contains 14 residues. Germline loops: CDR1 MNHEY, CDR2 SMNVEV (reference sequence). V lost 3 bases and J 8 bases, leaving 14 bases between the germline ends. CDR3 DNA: TGTGCCAGCAGTTTCAGGGGAGAGGGGTATGAGCAGTTCTTC. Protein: CASSFRGEGYEQFF.

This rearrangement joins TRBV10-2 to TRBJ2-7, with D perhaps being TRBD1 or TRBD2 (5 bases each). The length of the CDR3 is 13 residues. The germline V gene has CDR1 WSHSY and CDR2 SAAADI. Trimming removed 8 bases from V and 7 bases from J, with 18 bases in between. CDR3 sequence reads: CASGDGTGWEQYF. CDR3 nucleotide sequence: TGCGCCAGCGGAGACGGGACCGGCTGGGAGCAGTACTTC.

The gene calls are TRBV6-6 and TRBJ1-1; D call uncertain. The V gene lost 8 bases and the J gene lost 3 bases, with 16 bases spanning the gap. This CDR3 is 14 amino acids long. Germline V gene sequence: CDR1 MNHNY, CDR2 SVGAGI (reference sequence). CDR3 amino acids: CASSRVLEDTEAFF. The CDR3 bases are TGTGCCAGCTCTAGGGTCCTTGAGGACACTGAAGCTTTCTTT.

The CDR3 spells CASSSELGTGADEQYF. DNA for the CDR3: TGTGCCAGCAGCTCCGAATTAGGGACAGGGGCGGACGAGCAGTACTTC. J is TRBJ2-7 and V is TRBV7-8; the match to TRBD1 covers 10 bases. Losses at the gene ends were 4 bases for V and 5 bases for J; bases not matched to a gene: 11. This CDR3 is built from 16 residues. The V gene's germline CDR1 is SGHVS and CDR2 FQNEAQ.

Written as DNA, the CDR3 is TGCGCCAGCGGACAGGGACCCGATAATTCACCCCTCCACTTT. It is translated as CASGQGPDNSPLHF. The chain employs TRBV4-3 and TRBJ1-6, with 8 positions matching TRBD1. The V gene end was trimmed by 8 bases and the J gene end by 5 bases; junction bases not matched to a gene: 5. The germline V gene has CDR1 LGHNA and CDR2 YSLEER. There are 14 residues in the CDR3.

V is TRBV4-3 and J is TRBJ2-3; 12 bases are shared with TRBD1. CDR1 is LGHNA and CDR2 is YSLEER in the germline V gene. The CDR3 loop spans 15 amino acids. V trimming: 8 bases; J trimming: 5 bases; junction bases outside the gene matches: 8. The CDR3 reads CASRVGQGAQDTQYF. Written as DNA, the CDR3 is TGCGCCAGCCGAGTGGGACAGGGGGCACAAGATACGCAGTATTTT.

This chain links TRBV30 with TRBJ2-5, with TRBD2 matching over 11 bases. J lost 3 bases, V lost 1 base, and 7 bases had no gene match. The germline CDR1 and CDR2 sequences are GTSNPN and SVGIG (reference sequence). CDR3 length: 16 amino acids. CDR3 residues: CAWSGATSGDEETQYF. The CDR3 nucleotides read TGTGCCTGGAGTGGGGCGACTAGCGGGGATGAAGAGACCCAGTACTTC.

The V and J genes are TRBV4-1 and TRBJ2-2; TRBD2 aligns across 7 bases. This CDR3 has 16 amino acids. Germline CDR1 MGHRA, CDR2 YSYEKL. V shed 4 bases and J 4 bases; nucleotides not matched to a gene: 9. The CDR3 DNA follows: TGCGCCAGCAGCCTAAAAGGTGGGGAGGGCACCGGGGAGCTGTTTTTT. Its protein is CASSLKGGEGTGELFF.